The rows below give T cell receptor beta chains drawn from one sample of a study of cytomegalovirus exposure and HLA in healthy donors. Assay used: immunoSEQ multiplex PCR; TCRdb lists only in-frame clones, some missing. The data hold 200,000 or so clones, with 80% to 85% observed a single time. The sequenced sample consisted of PBMCs. The receptors come from a boy between 5 and 17 years old in good health and CMV-seronegative. Both conserved end residues are part of each CDR3. Each record gives: D gene, J gene, V gene, clone size, CDR3 protein, CDR3 DNA. The D gene is left open where the match is weak. Size values are once, few and many counts, or a class for expanded clones, and some rows have none.

-,TRBJ1-2,TRBV9,-,CASSVASGGDGYTF,TGTGCCAGCAGCGTAGCTTCGGGGGGTGATGGCTACACCTTC
-,TRBJ1-2,TRBV5-4,-,CASSLPGVNGYTF,TGTGCCAGCAGCTTACCAGGGGTTAATGGCTACACCTTC
-,TRBJ2-7,TRBV6-6,-,CASSYIADEQYF,TGTGCCAGCAGCTATATAGCAGACGAGCAGTACTTC
-,TRBJ1-5,TRBV4-1,-,CASSPLGGPFNQPQHF,TGCGCCAGCAGCCCCCTAGGCGGGCCATTCAATCAGCCCCAGCATTTT
TRBD2,TRBJ2-2,TRBV5-1,-,CASSLAPSGATGELFF,TGCGCCAGCAGCTTGGCGCCTAGCGGGGCCACCGGGGAGCTGTTTTTT
TRBD1,TRBJ2-3,TRBV4-3,-,CASSQVQRQGFGTQYF,TGCGCCAGCAGCCAAGTTCAACGACAGGGGTTTGGTACGCAGTATTTT
-,TRBJ2-1,TRBV5-8,-,CASSFRQGGDDEQFF,TGTGCCAGCAGCTTCCGACAGGGAGGCGACGATGAGCAGTTCTTC
TRBD2,TRBJ2-7,TRBV7-9,-,CASSSPTLAGAHEQYF,TGTGCCAGCAGCTCGCCGACTCTAGCGGGAGCCCACGAGCAGTACTTC
-,TRBJ2-6,TRBV5-4,-,CASSLVGRLGANVLTF,TGTGCCAGCAGCTTGGTTGGCAGACTTGGGGCCAACGTCCTGACTTTC
TRBD2,TRBJ2-1,TRBV7-2,-,CASSLVASSGYNEQFF,TGTGCCAGCAGCCTCGTAGCTTCTAGCGGATACAATGAGCAGTTCTTC
-,TRBJ1-2,TRBV30,-,CAWSVLVRYTF,TGTGCCTGGAGTGTACTTGTTCGCTACACCTTC
TRBD2,TRBJ2-1,TRBV6-5,-,CASSYFGRASNEQFF,TGTGCCAGCAGTTACTTCGGGAGGGCCTCCAATGAGCAGTTCTTC
TRBD1,TRBJ1-1,TRBV11-1,-,CASSFPGQGKEAEAFF,TGTGCCAGCAGCTTCCCGGGACAGGGGAAAGAGGCTGAAGCTTTCTTT
-,TRBJ2-1,TRBV2,-,CASSAEGAYGYQFF,TGTGCCAGCAGTGCGGAGGGGGCATATGGCTATCAGTTCTTC
-,TRBJ1-1,TRBV15,-,CATSRDRGSMNTEAFF,TGTGCCACCAGCAGAGATAGAGGGAGCATGAACACTGAAGCTTTCTTT
TRBD1,TRBJ1-1,TRBV15,-,CATSGDRGGLSEAFF,TGTGCCACCAGCGGCGACAGGGGAGGATTGTCTGAAGCTTTCTTT
TRBD1,TRBJ1-6,TRBV6-4,-,CASSETGERSPLHF,TGTGCCAGCAGTGAGACAGGGGAGAGGTCACCCCTCCACTTT
TRBD2,TRBJ2-5,TRBV30,-,CAWNTGGETQYF,TGTGCCTGGAACACGGGGGGAGAGACCCAGTACTTC
TRBD1,TRBJ1-4,TRBV19,-,CASSGLGQGGEKLFF,TGTGCCAGTAGTGGGCTTGGACAGGGGGGCGAAAAACTGTTTTTT
-,TRBJ2-2,TRBV27,-,CASSFSATGNTGELFF,TGTGCCAGCAGTTTCTCCGCGACAGGGAACACCGGGGAGCTGTTTTTT
-,TRBJ1-1,TRBV2,-,CASSGYLDTEAFF,TGTGCCAGCAGTGGCTACCTGGACACTGAAGCTTTCTTT
-,TRBJ1-4,TRBV27,-,CASSTLFRTGSINEKLFF,TGTGCCAGCAGTACACTTTTTCGAACAGGGTCAATAAATGAAAAACTGTTTTTT
-,TRBJ1-2,TRBV11-2,-,CASSPIFDRPYGYTF,TGTGCCAGCAGCCCCATTTTCGACAGGCCCTATGGCTACACCTTC
TRBD2,TRBJ2-7,TRBV25-1,-,CASSDRLAGGYEQYF,TGTGCCAGCAGTGACCGACTAGCGGGGGGATACGAGCAGTACTTC
-,TRBJ2-6,TRBV19,-,CASSIGHSGANVLTF,TGTGCCAGTAGTATAGGTCACTCTGGGGCCAACGTCCTGACTTTC
-,TRBJ1-5,TRBV5-6,once,CASSLAGGGGPQHF,TGTGCCAGCAGCTTGGCCGGGGGGGGTGGGCCCCAGCATTTT
TRBD2,TRBJ2-2,TRBV2,-,CASSDRGGLTGELFF,TGTGCCAGCAGTGATCGGGGGGGTTTGACCGGGGAGCTGTTTTTT
-,TRBJ1-5,TRBV28,-,CASSLVRGSQPQHF,TGTGCCAGCAGTTTAGTTCGGGGGAGTCAGCCCCAGCATTTT
TRBD1,TRBJ1-5,TRBV2,-,CASSLTLTGGLDQPQHF,TGTGCCAGCAGTTTGACCTTGACAGGGGGCTTGGATCAGCCCCAGCATTTT
-,TRBJ1-6,TRBV2,-,CASIPTHTNSPLHF,TGTGCCAGCATCCCCACACATACTAATTCACCCCTCCACTTT
TRBD2,TRBJ2-3,TRBV11-2,once,CASSPLAGEVTDTQYF,TGTGCCAGCAGCCCGTTAGCGGGAGAGGTCACAGATACGCAGTATTTT
-,TRBJ1-5,TRBV7-8,-,CASSYPGNQPQHF,TGTGCCAGCAGCTACCCGGGTAATCAGCCCCAGCATTTT
-,TRBJ2-1,TRBV6-5,-,CASTPRLSSYNEQFF,TGTGCCAGCACCCCGCGGCTATCCTCCTACAATGAGCAGTTCTTC
-,TRBJ1-2,TRBV7-9,few,CASSLAPGTSYGYTF,TGTGCCAGCAGCTTAGCGCCGGGGACATCCTATGGCTACACCTTC
TRBD2,TRBJ2-7,TRBV6-1,-,CASSGTSGRGEQYF,TGTGCCAGCAGTGGTACTAGCGGGAGGGGCGAGCAGTACTTC
TRBD2,TRBJ2-7,TRBV19,-,CASSMGLEYEQYF,TGTGCCAGTAGTATGGGACTAGAGTACGAGCAGTACTTC
TRBD1,TRBJ1-1,TRBV5-1,-,CASSLAGTGGARTEAFF,TGCGCCAGCAGCTTGGCCGGGACAGGGGGCGCCCGGACTGAAGCTTTCTTT
TRBD2,TRBJ2-1,TRBV29-1,-,CSVRGLANNEQFF,TGCAGCGTTCGGGGACTAGCGAACAATGAGCAGTTCTTC
TRBD1,TRBJ1-4,TRBV5-1,-,CASSLQGATNEKLFF,TGCGCCAGCAGCCTACAGGGGGCAACTAATGAAAAACTGTTTTTT
-,TRBJ2-3,TRBV5-4,-,CASSPGGSHSTDTQYF,TGTGCCAGCAGCCCAGGGGGGAGCCATTCCACAGATACGCAGTATTTT
TRBD1,TRBJ2-1,TRBV29-1,-,CSVDRGWSNEQFF,TGCAGCGTAGACAGGGGTTGGTCCAATGAGCAGTTCTTC
TRBD1,TRBJ2-3,TRBV29-1,-,CSGTGATDTQYF,TGCAGCGGGACAGGGGCCACAGATACGCAGTATTTT
-,TRBJ1-1,TRBV25-1,-,CASSASGEGTEAFF,TGTGCCAGCAGTGCGTCGGGGGAGGGCACTGAAGCTTTCTTT
-,TRBJ1-3,TRBV30,-,CAWSYSSGNTIYF,TGTGCCTGGAGTTATAGCTCTGGAAACACCATATATTTT
-,TRBJ1-1,TRBV6-5,-,CASSYSIGGRTEAFF,TGTGCCAGCAGTTACTCGATTGGGGGCCGGACTGAAGCTTTCTTT
-,TRBJ2-1,TRBV20-1,-,CSARYDSEQFF,TGCAGTGCTAGGTACGACTCTGAGCAGTTCTTC
-,TRBJ1-5,TRBV7-2,-,CASSPGQYSNQPQHF,TGTGCCAGCAGCCCCGGACAATATAGCAATCAGCCCCAGCATTTT
TRBD2,TRBJ2-7,TRBV7-9,-,CASRTSGSEQYF,TGTGCCAGCAGGACTAGCGGATCAGAGCAGTACTTC
-,TRBJ2-7,TRBV2,-,CASTSTPHDGLLAYEQYF,TGTGCCAGCACTTCGACCCCCCACGACGGACTGTTGGCGTACGAGCAGTACTTC
-,TRBJ2-1,TRBV6-5,-,CASRKQGPIHNEQFF,TGTGCCAGCAGGAAGCAGGGCCCTATTCACAATGAGCAGTTCTTC
-,TRBJ1-1,TRBV5-1,-,CASSHQTGRNTEAFF,TGCGCCAGCAGCCACCAGACAGGCCGGAACACTGAAGCTTTCTTT
TRBD2,TRBJ2-1,TRBV6-4,-,CASSGGAGGPHNEQFF,TGTGCCAGCAGTGGAGGCGCGGGAGGGCCTCACAATGAGCAGTTCTTC